This T cell receptor (beta chain) derives from a study of Ad26.COV2.S vaccination and SARS-CoV-2 variants. Whole-study context: Donor was assigned to the Ad26.COV2.S arm of trial COV1001.

Produced via immunoSEQ multiplex PCR; TCRdb's table is partial and in-frame only. The top ten hold 6.4% of the sample, which has 300,000 to 400,000 clones, 88% seen once. The treatment denotes: 15 to 20 received Ad26.COV2.S at low or high dose, single or two shots; 5 received placebo; per-sample allocation not given. Sampling happened 63 days after the first vaccine or placebo injection. General study points: Individuals receiving vaccine had higher spike-specific TCR breadth than placebo recipients did. Vaccine and placebo recipients had comparable breadth of non-spike TCRs.

The CDR3 has 14 residues. The V end was cut by 9 bases, the J end by 3 bases, with 15 bases between. Germline V CDR1 and CDR2: SGHNT, YYREEE (reference sequence). In the case of this clone: The antigen remains unidentified.

This sequence originates from a person between 18 and 59 years old who received the Ad26.COV2.S COVID-19 vaccine or a placebo. The source material was peripheral blood, sampled in a trial of Ad26.COV2.S vaccine versus placebo. This chain joins TRBV5-4 and TRBJ2-2; weak D call: TRBD2 (6 bases). The CDR3 DNA is TGTGCCACCGGGGGAGAGACGGACACCGGGGAGCTGTTTTTT. Translating gives CATGGETDTGELFF.